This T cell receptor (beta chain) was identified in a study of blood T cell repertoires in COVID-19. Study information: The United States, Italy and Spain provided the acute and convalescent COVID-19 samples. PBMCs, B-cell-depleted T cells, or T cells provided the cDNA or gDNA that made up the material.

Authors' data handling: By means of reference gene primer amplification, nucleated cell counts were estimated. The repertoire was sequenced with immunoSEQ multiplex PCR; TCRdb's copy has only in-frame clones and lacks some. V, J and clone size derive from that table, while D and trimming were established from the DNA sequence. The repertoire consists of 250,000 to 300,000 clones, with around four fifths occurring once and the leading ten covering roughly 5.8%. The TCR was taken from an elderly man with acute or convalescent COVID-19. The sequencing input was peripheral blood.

CDR3 in DNA: TGTGCCAGCAGCTTGCGGAGTTGGGGCACAGATACGCAGTATTTT. Translating gives CASSLRSWGTDTQYF. The chain recombines TRBV5-5 with TRBJ2-3; D not certain. This CDR3 has 15 residues. The germline V gene encodes CDR1 SGHKS and CDR2 YYEKEE (reference sequence). Trimming took 1 base from V and 1 from J, leaving 10 bases between them.